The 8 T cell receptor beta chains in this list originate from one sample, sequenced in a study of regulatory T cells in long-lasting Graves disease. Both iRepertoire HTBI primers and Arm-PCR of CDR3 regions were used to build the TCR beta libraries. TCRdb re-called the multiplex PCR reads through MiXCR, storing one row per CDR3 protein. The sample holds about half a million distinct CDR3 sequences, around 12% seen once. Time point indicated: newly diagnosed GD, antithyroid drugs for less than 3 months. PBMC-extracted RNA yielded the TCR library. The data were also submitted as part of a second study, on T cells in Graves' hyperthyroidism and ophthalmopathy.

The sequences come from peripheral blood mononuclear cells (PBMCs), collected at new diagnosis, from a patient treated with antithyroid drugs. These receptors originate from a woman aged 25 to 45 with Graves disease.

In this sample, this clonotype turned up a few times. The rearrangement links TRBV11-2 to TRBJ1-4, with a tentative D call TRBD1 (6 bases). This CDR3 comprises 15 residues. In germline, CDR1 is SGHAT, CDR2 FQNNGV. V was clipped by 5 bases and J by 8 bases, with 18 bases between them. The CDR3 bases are TGTGCCAGCAGCACCAGACAGGCTGTGAACGAAAAACTGTTTTTT. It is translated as CASSTRQAVNEKLFF.

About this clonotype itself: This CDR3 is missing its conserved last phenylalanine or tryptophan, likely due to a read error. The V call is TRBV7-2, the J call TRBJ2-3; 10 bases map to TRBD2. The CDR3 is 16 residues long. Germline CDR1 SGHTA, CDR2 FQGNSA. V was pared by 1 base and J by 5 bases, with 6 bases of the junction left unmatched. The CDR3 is CASSLGLAGVRDTQYI. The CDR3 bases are TGTGCCAGCAGCTTAGGGCTAGCGGGAGTGAGAGATACGCAGTATATT.

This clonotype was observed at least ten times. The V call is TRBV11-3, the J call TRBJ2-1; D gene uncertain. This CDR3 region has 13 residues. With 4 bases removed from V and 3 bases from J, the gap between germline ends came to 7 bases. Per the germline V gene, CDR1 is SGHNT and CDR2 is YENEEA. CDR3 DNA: TGTGCCAGCAGCTCCCTAAGCTACAATGAGCAGTTCTTC. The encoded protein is CASSSLSYNEQFF.

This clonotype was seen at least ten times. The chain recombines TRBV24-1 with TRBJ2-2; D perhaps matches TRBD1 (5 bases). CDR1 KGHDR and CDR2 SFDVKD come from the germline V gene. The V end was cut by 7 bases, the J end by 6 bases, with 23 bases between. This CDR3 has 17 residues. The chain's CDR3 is CATRGPVLGRVAGELFF. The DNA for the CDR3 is TGTGCCACCAGGGGCCCGGTGTTGGGCAGGGTCGCCGGGGAGCTGTTTTTT.

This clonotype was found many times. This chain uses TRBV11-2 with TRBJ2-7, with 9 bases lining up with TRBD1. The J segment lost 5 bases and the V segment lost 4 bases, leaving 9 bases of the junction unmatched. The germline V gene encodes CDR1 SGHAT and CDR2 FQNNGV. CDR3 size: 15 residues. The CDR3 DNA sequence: TGTGCCAGCAGCTCACCCCGGGACAGGGATAACGAGCAGTACTTC. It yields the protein CASSSPRDRDNEQYF.

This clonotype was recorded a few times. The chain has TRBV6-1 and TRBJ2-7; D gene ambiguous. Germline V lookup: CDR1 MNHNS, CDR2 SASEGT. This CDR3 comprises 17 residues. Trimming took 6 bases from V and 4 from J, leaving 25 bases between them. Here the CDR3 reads CASSPAETTPTTYEQYF. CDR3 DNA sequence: TGTGCCAGCAGCCCCGCGGAGACCACACCGACGACATACGAGCAGTACTTC.

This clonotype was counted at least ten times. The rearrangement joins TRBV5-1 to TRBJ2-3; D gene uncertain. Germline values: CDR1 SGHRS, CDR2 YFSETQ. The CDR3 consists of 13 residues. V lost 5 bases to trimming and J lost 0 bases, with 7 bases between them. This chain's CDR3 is CASRFFSTDTQYF. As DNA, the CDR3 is TGCGCCAGCAGGTTTTTTAGCACAGATACGCAGTATTTT. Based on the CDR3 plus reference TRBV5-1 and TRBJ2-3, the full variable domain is KAGVTQTPRYLIKTRGQQVTLSCSPISGHRSVSWYQQTPGQGLQFLFEYFSETQRNKGNFPGRFSGRQFSNSRSEMNVSTLELGDSALYLCASRFFSTDTQYFGPGTRLTVL.

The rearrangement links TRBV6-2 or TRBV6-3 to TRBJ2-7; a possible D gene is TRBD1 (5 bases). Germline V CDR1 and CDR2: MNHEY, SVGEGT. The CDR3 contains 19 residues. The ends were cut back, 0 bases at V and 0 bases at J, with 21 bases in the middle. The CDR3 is CASSYSKAGFTTASYEQYF. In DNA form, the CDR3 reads TGTGCCAGCAGTTACTCGAAGGCAGGGTTTACAACTGCCTCCTACGAGCAGTACTTC.